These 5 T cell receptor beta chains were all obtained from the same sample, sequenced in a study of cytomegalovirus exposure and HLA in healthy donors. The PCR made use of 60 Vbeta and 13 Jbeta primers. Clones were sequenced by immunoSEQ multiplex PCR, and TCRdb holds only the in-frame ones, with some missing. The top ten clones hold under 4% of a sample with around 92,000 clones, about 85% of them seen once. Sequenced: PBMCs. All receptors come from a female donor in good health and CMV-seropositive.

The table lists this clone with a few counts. CDR3 in amino acids: CASSETWTSTEAFF. CDR3 DNA sequence: TGTGCCAGCAGTGAAACCTGGACATCCACTGAAGCTTTCTTT. This sequence joins TRBV6-1 and TRBJ1-1, with a tentative D call TRBD1 (5 bases). Trimming removed 2 bases at V and 4 bases at J, with 11 bases between. Germline CDR1 reads MNHNS; CDR2 reads SASEGT. The CDR3 loop spans 14 amino acids.

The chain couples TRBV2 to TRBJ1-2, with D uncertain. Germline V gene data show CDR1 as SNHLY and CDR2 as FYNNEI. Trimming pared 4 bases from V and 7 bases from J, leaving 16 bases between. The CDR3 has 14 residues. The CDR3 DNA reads TGTGCCAGCAGTGGACTCGGGATAGTACGTGGCTACACCTTC. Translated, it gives CASSGLGIVRGYTF.

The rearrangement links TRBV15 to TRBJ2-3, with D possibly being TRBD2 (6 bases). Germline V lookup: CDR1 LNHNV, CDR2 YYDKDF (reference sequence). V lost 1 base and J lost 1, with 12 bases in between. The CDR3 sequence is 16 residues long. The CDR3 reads CATSRGLVGGTDTQYF. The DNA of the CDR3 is TGTGCCACCAGCAGAGGACTAGTCGGGGGCACAGATACGCAGTATTTT.

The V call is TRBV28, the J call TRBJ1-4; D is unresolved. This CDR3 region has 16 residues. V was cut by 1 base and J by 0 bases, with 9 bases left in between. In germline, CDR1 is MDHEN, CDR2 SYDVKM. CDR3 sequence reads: CASSLYFLSTNEKLFF. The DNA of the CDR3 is TGTGCCAGCAGTTTATACTTTCTGTCAACTAATGAAAAACTGTTTTTT.

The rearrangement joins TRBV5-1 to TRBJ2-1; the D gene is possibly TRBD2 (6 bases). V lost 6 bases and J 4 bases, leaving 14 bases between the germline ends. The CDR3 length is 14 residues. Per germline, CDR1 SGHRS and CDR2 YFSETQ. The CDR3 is CASKPGGGYNEQFF. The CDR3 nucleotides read TGCGCCAGCAAACCCGGGGGTGGGTACAATGAGCAGTTCTTC.